This TCR beta chain originates from a study of naive and memory T cell subsets. There are 13 residues in the CDR3. Germline V lookup: CDR1 MNHEY, CDR2 SVGAGI. V dropped 4 bases and J dropped 7; count of bases not matched to a gene: 6. For blood and skin samples, reverse transcription used TCR alpha and beta constant primers. Four PCR rounds used nested alpha and beta constant region primers plus the SP2 primer. TCRdb reprocessed the 5' RACE reads via MiXCR and lists one record per CDR3 protein. The sample shows tens of thousands of distinct CDR3 sequences, approximately 22% of them seen only once. Whole blood, 2.5 ml, came from adult healthy volunteers. The library had UMIs added by 3' ligation of an oligonucleotide to TCR cDNA. Input was about 1 to 1,100 ng of DNase-treated total RNA without cell sorting.

This receptor was taken from a female donor in good health. This chain connects TRBV6-5 to TRBJ1-2, with 7 bases matching TRBD1. CDR3 coding DNA: TGTGCCAGCAGTTTCGGACAGGCGGGTGGCTACACCTTC. Translating gives CASSFGQAGGYTF.